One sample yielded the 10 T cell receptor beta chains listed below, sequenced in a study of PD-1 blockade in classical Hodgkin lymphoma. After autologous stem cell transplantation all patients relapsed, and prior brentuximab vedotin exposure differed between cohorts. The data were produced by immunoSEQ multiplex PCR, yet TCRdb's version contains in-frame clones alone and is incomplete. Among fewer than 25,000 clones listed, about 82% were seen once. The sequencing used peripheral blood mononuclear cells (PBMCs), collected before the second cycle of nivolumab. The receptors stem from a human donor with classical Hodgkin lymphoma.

The CDR3 coding sequence is TGCGCCAGCAGCCAAGATAACAGGTTGAATCAGCCCCAGCATTTT. This sequence encodes CASSQDNRLNQPQHF. The chain recombines TRBV4-3 with TRBJ1-5, with a weak D call TRBD1 (5 bases). There are 15 residues in the CDR3. From germline, CDR1 is LGHNA and CDR2 YSLEER. V gave up 0 bases and J gave up 4 bases, with 10 bases separating them.

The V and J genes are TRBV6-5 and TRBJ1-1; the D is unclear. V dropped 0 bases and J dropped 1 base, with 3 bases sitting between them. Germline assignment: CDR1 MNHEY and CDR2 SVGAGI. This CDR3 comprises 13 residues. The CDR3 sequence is CASSYSQNTEAFF. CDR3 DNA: TGTGCCAGCAGTTACTCCCAGAACACTGAAGCTTTCTTT.

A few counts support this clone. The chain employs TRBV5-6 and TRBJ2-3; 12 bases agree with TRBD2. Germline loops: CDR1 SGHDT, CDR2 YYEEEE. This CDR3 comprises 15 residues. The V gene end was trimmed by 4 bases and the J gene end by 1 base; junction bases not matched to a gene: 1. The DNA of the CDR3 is TGTGCCAGCAGCCTAGCGGGAGGGGGCACAGATACGCAGTATTTT. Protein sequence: CASSLAGGGTDTQYF.

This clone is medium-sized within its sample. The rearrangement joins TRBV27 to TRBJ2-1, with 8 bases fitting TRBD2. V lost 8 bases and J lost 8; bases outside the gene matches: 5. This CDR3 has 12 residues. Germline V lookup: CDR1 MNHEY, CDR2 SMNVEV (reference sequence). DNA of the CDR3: TGTGCCAGCTGGACTAGCTGGGATGAGCAGTTCTTC. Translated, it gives CASWTSWDEQFF.

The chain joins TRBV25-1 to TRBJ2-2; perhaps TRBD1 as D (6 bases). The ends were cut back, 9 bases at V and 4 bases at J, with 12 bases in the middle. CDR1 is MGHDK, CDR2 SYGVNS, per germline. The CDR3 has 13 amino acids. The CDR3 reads CASNRDGTGELFF. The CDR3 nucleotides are TGTGCCAGTAACAGGGATGGCACCGGGGAGCTGTTTTTT.

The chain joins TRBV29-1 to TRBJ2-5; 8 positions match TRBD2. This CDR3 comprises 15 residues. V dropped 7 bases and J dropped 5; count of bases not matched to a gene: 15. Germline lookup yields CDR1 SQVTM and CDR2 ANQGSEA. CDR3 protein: CSGLRAGGHRETQYF. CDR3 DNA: TGCAGCGGCCTCAGGGCGGGGGGCCATCGGGAGACCCAGTACTTC.

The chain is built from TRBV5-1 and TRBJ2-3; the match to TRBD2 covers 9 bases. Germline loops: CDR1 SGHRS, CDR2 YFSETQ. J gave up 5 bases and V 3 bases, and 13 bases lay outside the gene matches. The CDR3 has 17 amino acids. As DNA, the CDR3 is TGCGCCAGCAGCTCCCGTACTGGACTAGCGCTCGAAGATACGCAGTATTTT. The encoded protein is CASSSRTGLALEDTQYF.

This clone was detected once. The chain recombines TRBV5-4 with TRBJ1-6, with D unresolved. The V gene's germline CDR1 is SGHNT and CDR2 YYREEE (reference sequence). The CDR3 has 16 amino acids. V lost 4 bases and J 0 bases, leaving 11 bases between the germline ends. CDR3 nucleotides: TGTGCCAGCAGCCTCATGGGAGCCTCCTATAATTCACCCCTCCACTTT. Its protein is CASSLMGASYNSPLHF.

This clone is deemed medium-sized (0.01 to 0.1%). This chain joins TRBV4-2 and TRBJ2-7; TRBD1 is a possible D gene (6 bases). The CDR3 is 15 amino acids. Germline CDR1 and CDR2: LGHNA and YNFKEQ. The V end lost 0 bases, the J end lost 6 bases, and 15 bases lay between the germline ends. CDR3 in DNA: TGTGCCAGCAGCCAAGAATACGGGGACATGGGCGAGCAGTACTTC. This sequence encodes CASSQEYGDMGEQYF.

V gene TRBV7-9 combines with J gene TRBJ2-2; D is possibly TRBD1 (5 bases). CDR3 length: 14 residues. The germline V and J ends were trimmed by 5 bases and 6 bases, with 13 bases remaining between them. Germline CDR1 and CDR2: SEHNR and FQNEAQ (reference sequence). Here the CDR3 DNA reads TGTGCCAGCAGCATGGACACAGCCTCCGGGGAGCTGTTTTTT. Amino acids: CASSMDTASGELFF. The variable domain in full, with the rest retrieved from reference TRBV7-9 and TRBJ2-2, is DTGVSQNPRHKITKRGQNVTFRCDPISEHNRLYWYRQTLGQGPEFLTYFQNEAQLEKSRLLSDRFSAERPKGSFSTLEIQRTEQGDSAMYLCASSMDTASGELFFGEGSRLTVL.